This T cell receptor beta chain was sequenced during a study of tumor-infiltrating lymphocytes in primary liver carcinoma. As concerns this clonotype: Its antigen is as yet unknown. Sequence at one end of the junction differs from germline and may be a read error.

Study conclusions and caveats: The overlap of tumor-adjacent and tumor-blood pairs was smaller than that of tumor region pairs.

Total RNA (around 0.45 ug) served as template for TCR beta cDNA synthesis primed by a constant-region primer. Nested multiplex PCR, run for three rounds with slightly modified ARM-PCR, yielded TCR beta libraries. Running roughly 10 cycles apiece, the first two PCR rounds relied on TRBV1-TRBV30 forward primers together with a C-beta reverse primer. TCRdb independently ran MiXCR on the multiplex PCR reads; one entry per CDR3 protein. The table lists approximately 330,000 distinct CDR3 sequences, less than 75% of them singletons. Per germline, CDR1 SGHAT and CDR2 FQDESV (reference sequence). The CDR3 runs to 15 residues. Extraction also yielded germline DNA, while blood RNA was obtained from unsorted whole blood. HBV chronically infected the treatment-naive patients. The collection of around 4 milliliters of peripheral blood preceded surgery.

The rearrangement uses TRBV11-1 and TRBJ2-1; 9 nucleotides match TRBD2. Specimen: peripheral blood. This sequence was found in a man aged 40-49 years with primary liver carcinoma and hepatitis B virus infection. The CDR3 loop is CASSSALAGTNEHFF. The DNA of the CDR3 is TGTGCCAGCAGCTCAGCTCTAGCGGGAACGAATGAGCACTTCTTC.